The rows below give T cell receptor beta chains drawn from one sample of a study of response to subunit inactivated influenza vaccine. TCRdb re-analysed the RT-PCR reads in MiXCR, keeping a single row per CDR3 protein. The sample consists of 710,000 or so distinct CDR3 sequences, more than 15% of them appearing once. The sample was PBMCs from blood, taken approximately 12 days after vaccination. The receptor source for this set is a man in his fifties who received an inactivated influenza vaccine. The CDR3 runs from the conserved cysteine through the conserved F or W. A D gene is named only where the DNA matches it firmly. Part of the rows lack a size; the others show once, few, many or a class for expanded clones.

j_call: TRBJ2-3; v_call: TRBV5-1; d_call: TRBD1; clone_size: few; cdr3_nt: TGCGCCAGCAGTTATACAGGGGAAGGTACGGATACGCAGTATTTT; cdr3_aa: CASSYTGEGTDTQYF
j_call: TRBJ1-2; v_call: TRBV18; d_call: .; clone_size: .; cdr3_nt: TGTGCCAGCTCACCCCCCCCGGGGGTCAGGGGCTATTATGGCTACACCTTC; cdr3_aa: CASSPPPGVRGYYGYTF
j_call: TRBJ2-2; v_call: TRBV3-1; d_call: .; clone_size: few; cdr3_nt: TGTGCCAGCAGCCAAGATAGGGGCGGGTCGAACACCGGGGAGCTGTTTTTT; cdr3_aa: CASSQDRGGSNTGELFF
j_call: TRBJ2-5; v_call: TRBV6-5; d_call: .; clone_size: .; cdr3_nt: TGTGCCAGCAGTTACTCGTCGGGAGTGGAGGAGACCCAGTACTTC; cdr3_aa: CASSYSSGVEETQYF
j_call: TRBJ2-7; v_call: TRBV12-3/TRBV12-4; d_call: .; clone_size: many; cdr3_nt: TGTGCCAGCAGTTTAGGGGTCTGGGGCCTCGAGCAGTACTTC; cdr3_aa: CASSLGVWGLEQYF
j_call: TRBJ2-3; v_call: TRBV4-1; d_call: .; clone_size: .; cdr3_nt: TGCGCCAGCAGCCAAGAGTGGCCTCGCACAGATACGCAGTATTTT; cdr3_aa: CASSQEWPRTDTQYF
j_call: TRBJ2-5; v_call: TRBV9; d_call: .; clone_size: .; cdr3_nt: TGTGCCAGCAGCGTAGGGGCGGCGGGGGAGACCCAGTACTTC; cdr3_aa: CASSVGAAGETQYF
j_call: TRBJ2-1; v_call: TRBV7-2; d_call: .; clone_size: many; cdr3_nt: TGTGCCAGCAGCTTACTCCGAGATGAGCAGTTCTTC; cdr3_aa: CASSLLRDEQFF
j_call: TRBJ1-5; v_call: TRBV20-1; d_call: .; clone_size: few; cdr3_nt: TGCAGTGCTAGAGGTTGGACAGATAGCAATCAGCCCCAGCATTTT; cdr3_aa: CSARGWTDSNQPQHF
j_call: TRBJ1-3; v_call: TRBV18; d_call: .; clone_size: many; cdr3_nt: TGTGCCAGCTCACCACCGAGTTACAGGGCTGGAAACACCATATATTTT; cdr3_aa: CASSPPSYRAGNTIYF
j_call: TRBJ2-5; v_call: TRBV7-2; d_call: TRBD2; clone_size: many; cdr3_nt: TGTGCCAGCAGCTTAGAGCGGGACCCGTTTGAGACCCAGTACTTC; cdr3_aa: CASSLERDPFETQYF
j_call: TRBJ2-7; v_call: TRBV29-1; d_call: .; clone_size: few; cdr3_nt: TGCAGCGTTGATACTCCCAGCTACGAGCAGTACTTC; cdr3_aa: CSVDTPSYEQYF
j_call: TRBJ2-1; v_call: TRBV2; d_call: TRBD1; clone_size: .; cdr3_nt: TGTGCCAGCAGTGAAGCAAAGACAGGGAACAATGAGCAGTTCTTC; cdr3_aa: CASSEAKTGNNEQFF
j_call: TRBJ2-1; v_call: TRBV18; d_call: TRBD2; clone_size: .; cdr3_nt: TGTGCCAGCTCACCACGACTTCAACTAGCGGGAGGTGGAGACAATGAGCAGTTCTTC; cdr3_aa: CASSPRLQLAGGGDNEQFF
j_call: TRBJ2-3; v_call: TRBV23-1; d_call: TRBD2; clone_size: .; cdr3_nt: TGCGCCACCCGTAGGAGGGGACCGGGACTAGCGAATGCAGATACGCAGTATTTT; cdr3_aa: CATRRRGPGLANADTQYF
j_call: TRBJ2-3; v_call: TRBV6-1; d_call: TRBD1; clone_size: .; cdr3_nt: TGTGCCAGCAGCGGACAGGGATGGGGCACAGATACGCAGTATTTT; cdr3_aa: CASSGQGWGTDTQYF
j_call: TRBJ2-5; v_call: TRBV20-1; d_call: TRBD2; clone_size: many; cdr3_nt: TGCAGTGCAACTAGCGGTTGGGAGACCCAGTACTTC; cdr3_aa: CSATSGWETQYF
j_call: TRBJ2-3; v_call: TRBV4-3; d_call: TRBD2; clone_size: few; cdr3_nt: TGCGCCAGCAGCCAAGAGAGCCGCAGCGGGAGCGGGGGAATCTTAGATACGCAGTATTTT; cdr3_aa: CASSQESRSGSGGILDTQYF
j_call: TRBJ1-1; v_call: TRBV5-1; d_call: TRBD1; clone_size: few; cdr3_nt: TGCGCCAGCAGCACAAGAGGGGGCTTCACTGAAGCTTTCTTT; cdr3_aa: CASSTRGGFTEAFF
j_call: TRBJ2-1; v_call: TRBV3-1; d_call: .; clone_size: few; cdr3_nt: TGTGCCAGCAGCCAAGATCGTGGGGTCTCCTACAATGAGCAGTTCTTC; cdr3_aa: CASSQDRGVSYNEQFF
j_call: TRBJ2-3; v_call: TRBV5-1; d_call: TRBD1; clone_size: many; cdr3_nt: TGCGCCAGCAATAACTGGCCGGGACAGATTACAGATACGCAGTATTTT; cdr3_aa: CASNNWPGQITDTQYF
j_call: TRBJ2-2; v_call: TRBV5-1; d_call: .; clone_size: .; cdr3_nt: TGCGCCAGCAGCTTGGATCACAACACCAGGGAGCTGTTTTTT; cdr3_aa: CASSLDHNTRELFF
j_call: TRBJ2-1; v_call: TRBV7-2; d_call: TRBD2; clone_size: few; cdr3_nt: TGTGCCAGCAGCCCGGGGGGTATCAACAATGAGCAGTTCTTC; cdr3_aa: CASSPGGINNEQFF
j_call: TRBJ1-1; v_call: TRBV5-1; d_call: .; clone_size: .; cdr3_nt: TGCGCCAGCAGCTCCCAGGGTCATGACACTGAAGCTTTCTTT; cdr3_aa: CASSSQGHDTEAFF
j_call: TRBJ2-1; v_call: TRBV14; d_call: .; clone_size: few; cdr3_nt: TGTGCCAGCAGCCAATTTGGGAATGAGCAGTTCTTC; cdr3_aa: CASSQFGNEQFF
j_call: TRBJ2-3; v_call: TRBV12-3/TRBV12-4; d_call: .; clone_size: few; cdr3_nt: TGTGCCAGCAGCCGCGGGCCACTCACAGATACGCAGTATTTT; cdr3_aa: CASSRGPLTDTQYF
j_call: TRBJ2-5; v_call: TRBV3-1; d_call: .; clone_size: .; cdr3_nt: TGTGCCAGCAGCCACCCAACCGGACAGTTCCGGGGGGCCCAGTACTTC; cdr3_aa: CASSHPTGQFRGAQYF
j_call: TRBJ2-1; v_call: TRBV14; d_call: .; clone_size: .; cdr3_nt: TGTGCCAGCAGCCAAGATCAGGGAGGCTCCTACAATGAGCAGTTCTTC; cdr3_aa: CASSQDQGGSYNEQFF
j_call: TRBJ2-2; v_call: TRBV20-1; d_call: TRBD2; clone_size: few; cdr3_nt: TGCAGTGCTAGGGGTAGCGGGGGGGCTAACACCGGGGAGCTGTTTTTT; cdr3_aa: CSARGSGGANTGELFF
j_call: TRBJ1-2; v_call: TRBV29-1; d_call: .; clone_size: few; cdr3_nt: TGCAGCGTTGAAGGAGACATCGCTAATGGCTACACCTTC; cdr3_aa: CSVEGDIANGYTF
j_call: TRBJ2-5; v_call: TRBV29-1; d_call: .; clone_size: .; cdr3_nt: TGCAGCGTTGAAGGGGTCCGGACAGAGACCCAGTACTTC; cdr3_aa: CSVEGVRTETQYF
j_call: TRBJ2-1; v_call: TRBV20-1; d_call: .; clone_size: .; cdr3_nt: TGCAGTGCTAGAGATATTGGGTACCAGCAGTTCTTC; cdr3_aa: CSARDIGYQQFF
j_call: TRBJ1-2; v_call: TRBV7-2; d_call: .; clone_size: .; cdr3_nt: TGTGCCAGCAGCTCGGGACTGCCAAACTATGGCTACACCTTC; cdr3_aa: CASSSGLPNYGYTF
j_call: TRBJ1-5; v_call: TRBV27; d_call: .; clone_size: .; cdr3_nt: TGTGCCAGCAGTCCAGGCCTCCCCAATCAGCCCCAGCATTTT; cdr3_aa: CASSPGLPNQPQHF
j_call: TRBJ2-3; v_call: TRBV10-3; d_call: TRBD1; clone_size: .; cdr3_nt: TGTGCCATCAGTGACTCTGGGACAGGGGTCACAGATACGCAGTATTTT; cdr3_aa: CAISDSGTGVTDTQYF
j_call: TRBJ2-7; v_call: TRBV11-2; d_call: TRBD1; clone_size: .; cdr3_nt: TGTGCCAGCAGCTTACTAGACAGGGCGCACGAGCAGTACTTC; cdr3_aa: CASSLLDRAHEQYF
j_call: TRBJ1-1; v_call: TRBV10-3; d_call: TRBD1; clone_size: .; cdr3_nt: TGTGCCATCGGGGACAGGGTCTCTGAAGCTTTCTTT; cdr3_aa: CAIGDRVSEAFF
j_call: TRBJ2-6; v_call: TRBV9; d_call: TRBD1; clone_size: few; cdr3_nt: TGTGCCAGCAGCGTAGGGTCGTCAGGGGGCCACGTCCTGACTTTC; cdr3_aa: CASSVGSSGGHVLTF
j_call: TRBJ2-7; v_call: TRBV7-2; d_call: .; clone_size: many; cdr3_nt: TGTGCCAGCAGCCCCGGCTACGAGCAGTACTTC; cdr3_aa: CASSPGYEQYF
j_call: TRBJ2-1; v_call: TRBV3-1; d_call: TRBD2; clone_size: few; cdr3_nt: TGTGCCAGCAGCCCACGATTCACGGGACTAGTCCACAATGAGCAGTTCTTC; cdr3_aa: CASSPRFTGLVHNEQFF